This T cell receptor (beta chain) was identified in a study of cytomegalovirus exposure and HLA in healthy donors. Overall study findings and caveats: Analysis was performed later, and it showed HLA-associated TCR beta chains to be more clonally expanded than equally common others.

The PCR ran on 60 Vbeta and 13 Jbeta primers. The protocol was immunoSEQ multiplex PCR, while the TCRdb copy is restricted to in-frame clones and leaves out a portion. This table holds approximately 65,000 clones, roughly two thirds found once. V was clipped by 8 bases and J by 5 bases, with 18 bases between them. Germline values: CDR1 SNHLY, CDR2 FYNNEI. This CDR3 is 14 amino acids long. As to this clone: Its antigen is not known.

The genes are TRBV2 and TRBJ2-5; perhaps TRBD2 as D (7 bases). Sample: PBMCs. The sequence derives from a man aged 35 to 55 in good health and CMV-seropositive. CDR3 coding DNA: TGTGCCAGCCGGCGGGGGCGGATGGCCGAGACCCAGTACTTC. It is translated as CASRRGRMAETQYF.